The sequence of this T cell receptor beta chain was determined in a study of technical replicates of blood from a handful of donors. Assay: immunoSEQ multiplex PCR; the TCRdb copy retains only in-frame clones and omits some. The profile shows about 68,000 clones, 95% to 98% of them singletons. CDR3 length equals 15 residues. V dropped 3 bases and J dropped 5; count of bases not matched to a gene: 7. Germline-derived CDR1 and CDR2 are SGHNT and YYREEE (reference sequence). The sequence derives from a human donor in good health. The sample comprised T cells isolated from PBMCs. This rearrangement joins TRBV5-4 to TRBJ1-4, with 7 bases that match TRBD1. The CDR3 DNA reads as TGTGCCAGCAGCTCTCAGACAGGGACAAATGAAAAACTGTTTTTT. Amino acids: CASSSQTGTNEKLFF.